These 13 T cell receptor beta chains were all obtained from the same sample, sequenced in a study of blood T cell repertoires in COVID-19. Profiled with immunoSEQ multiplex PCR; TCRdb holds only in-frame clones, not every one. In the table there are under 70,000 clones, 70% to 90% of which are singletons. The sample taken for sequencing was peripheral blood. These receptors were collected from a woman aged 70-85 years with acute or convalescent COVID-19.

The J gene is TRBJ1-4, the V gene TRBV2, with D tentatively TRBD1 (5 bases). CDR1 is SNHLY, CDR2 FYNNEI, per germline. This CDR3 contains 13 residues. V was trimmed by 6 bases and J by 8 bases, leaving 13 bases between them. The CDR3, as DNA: TGTGCCAGCAGGGGCCCAGGGTTCGAAAAACTGTTTTTT. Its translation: CASRGPGFEKLFF.

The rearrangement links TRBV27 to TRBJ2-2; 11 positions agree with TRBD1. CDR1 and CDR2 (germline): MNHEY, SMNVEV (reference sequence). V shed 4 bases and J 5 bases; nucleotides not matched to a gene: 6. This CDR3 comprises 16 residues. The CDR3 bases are TGTGCCAGCAGTTCGGACAGGGGGCTTTGGACCGGGGAGCTGTTTTTT. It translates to CASSSDRGLWTGELFF.

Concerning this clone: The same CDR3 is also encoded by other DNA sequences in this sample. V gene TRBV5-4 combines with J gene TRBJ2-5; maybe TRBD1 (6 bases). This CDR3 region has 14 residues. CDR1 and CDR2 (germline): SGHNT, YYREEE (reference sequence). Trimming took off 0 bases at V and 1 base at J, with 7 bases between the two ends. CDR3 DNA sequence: TGTGCCAGCAGCTTGGCAGGGGCCCAAGAGACCCAGTACTTC. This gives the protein CASSLAGAQETQYF.

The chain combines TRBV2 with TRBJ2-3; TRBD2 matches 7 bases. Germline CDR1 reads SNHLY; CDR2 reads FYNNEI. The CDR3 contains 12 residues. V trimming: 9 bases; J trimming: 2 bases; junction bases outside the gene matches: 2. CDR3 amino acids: CARAGLTDTQYF. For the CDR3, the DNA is TGTGCCAGAGCGGGACTCACAGATACGCAGTATTTT.

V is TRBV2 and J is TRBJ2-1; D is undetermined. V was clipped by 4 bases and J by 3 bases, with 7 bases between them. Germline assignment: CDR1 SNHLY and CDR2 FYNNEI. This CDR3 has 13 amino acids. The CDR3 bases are TGTGCCAGCAGTGTAACTCTCTACAATGAGCAGTTCTTC. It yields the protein CASSVTLYNEQFF.

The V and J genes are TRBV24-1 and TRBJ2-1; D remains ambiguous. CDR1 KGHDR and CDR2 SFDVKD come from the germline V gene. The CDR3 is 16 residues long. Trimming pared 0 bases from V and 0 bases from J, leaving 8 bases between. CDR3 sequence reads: CATSDLEADSYNEQFF. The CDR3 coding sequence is TGTGCCACCAGTGATTTGGAGGCGGACTCCTACAATGAGCAGTTCTTC.

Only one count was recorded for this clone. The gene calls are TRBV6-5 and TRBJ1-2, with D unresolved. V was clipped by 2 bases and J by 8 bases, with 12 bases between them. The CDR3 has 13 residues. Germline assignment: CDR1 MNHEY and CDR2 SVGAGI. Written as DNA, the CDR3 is TGTGCCAGCAGTTACGACAACTCAGAGGGCTACACCTTC. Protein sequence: CASSYDNSEGYTF.

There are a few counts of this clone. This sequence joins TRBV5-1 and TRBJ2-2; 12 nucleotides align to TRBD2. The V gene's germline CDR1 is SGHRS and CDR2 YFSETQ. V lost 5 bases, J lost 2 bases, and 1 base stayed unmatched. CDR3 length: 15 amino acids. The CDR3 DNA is TGCGCCAGCAGACTAGCGGGGGGCAACACCGGGGAGCTGTTTTTT. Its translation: CASRLAGGNTGELFF.

The DNA for the CDR3 is TGTGCCAGCAGCTTGGCGACAGGGGACGCCTACGAGCAGTACTTC. Translation: CASSLATGDAYEQYF. The rearrangement joins TRBV5-5 to TRBJ2-7; 8 bases are a match to TRBD1. The J segment lost 2 bases and the V segment lost 0 bases, leaving 4 bases of the junction unmatched. Germline CDR1 reads SGHKS; CDR2 reads YYEKEE (reference sequence). This CDR3 region has 15 residues.

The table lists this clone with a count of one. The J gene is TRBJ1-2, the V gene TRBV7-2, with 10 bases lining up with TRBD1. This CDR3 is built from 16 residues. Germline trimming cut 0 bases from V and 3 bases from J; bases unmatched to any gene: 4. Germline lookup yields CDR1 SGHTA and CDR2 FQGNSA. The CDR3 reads CASSLAMGQGYYGYTF. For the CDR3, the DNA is TGTGCCAGCAGCTTAGCGATGGGACAGGGGTACTATGGCTACACCTTC.

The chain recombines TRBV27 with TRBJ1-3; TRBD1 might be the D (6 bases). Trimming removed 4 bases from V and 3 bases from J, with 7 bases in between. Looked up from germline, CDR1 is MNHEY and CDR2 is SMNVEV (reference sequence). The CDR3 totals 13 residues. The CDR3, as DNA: TGTGCCAGCAGTTACAGGGTTGGAAACACCATATATTTT. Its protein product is CASSYRVGNTIYF.

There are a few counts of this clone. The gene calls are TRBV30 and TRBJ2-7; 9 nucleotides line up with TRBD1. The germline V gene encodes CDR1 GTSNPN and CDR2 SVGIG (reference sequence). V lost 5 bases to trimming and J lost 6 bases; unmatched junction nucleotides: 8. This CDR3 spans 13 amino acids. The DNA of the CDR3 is TGTGCCTGGGGGACAGGGAAACGTCGCGAGCAGTACTTC. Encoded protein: CAWGTGKRREQYF.

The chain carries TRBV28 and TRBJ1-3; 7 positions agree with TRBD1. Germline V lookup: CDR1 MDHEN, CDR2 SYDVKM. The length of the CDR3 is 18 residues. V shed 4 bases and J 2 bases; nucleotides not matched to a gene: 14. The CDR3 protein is CASSSGGEGGVAGNTIYF. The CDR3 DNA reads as TGTGCCAGCAGTTCAGGGGGTGAGGGCGGAGTTGCTGGAAACACCATATATTTT.